This TCR beta chain was observed in a study of OX40 agonist ivuxolimab in advanced cancers. With baseline, cycle 4 day 1, and cycle 7 day 1 as timepoints, blood was sampled. Profiling relied on immunoSEQ multiplex PCR, and the TCRdb table lists in-frame clones only, not all of them. The sample lists about 48,000 clones, approximately 85% occurring once. The CDR3 length is 18 residues. Germline-derived CDR1 and CDR2 are SGHVS and FQNEAQ. With 6 bases removed from V and 0 bases from J, the gap between germline ends came to 21 bases. Study observations and caveats: At doses 0.1 to 3.0 mg/kg, CD4+ and CD8+ clones expanded. Average numbers of expanded clones were greater in CD8+ T cells than in CD4+.

In the case of this clone: Its antigen is not identified.

This TCR came from an adult with an advanced solid tumor such as melanoma, head and neck, liver or kidney cancer. V gene TRBV7-8 combines with J gene TRBJ2-1; TRBD1 might be the D (6 bases). The sample was CD4+ or CD8+ T cells sorted from blood, taken in a trial of the OX40 agonist ivuxolimab. The CDR3 region has the DNA TGTGCCAGCAGGCCAGGGGCAGCGGCGCGGACCTCCTACAATGAGCAGTTCTTC. It codes for CASRPGAAARTSYNEQFF.